These 29 T cell receptor beta chains share one sample of origin, sequenced in a study of T-cell reconstitution after alpha-beta-depleted transplantation in children. For TCRbeta, the library was prepared with unique molecular identifiers. TCRdb re-called the PCR reads through MiXCR, storing one row per CDR3 protein. The sample has roughly 200,000 distinct CDR3 sequences; roughly 15% are singletons. The sequenced sample was PBMCs from the stem cell graft donor, obtained from the stem cell graft. Receptors were obtained from a human donor who donated a stem cell graft to a child with acute lymphoblastic leukemia.

The chain carries TRBV19 and TRBJ1-5; 8 bases match TRBD1. There are 15 residues in the CDR3. With 1 base clipped from V and 3 bases from J, the junction kept 2 bases outside the gene matches. CDR1 is LNHDA, CDR2 SQIVND, per germline (reference sequence). Here the CDR3 reads CASSIATGDNQPQHF. CDR3 nucleotide sequence: TGTGCCAGTAGTATAGCGACAGGGGACAATCAGCCCCAGCATTTT.

This clonotype was seen ten or more times. The rearrangement links TRBV7-2 to TRBJ2-7; D is perhaps TRBD1 or TRBD2 (7 bases each). V dropped 4 bases and J dropped 3 bases, with 10 bases sitting between them. This CDR3 is built from 13 residues. Germline CDR1 and CDR2: SGHTA and FQGNSA. The CDR3 bases are TGTGCCAGCAGCTCAGGGGGGGGCTACGAGCAGTACTTC. It codes for CASSSGGGYEQYF.

This clonotype was detected many times. The chain recombines TRBV12-3 or TRBV12-4 with TRBJ2-1; D gene ambiguous. There are 14 residues in the CDR3. The ends were cut back, 5 bases at V and 6 bases at J, with 14 bases in the middle. CDR3 sequence reads: CASSRLATGNEQFF. The CDR3 DNA reads TGTGCCAGCAGTCGGCTCGCGACTGGCAATGAGCAGTTCTTC.

This clonotype has just a few counts. This sequence joins TRBV5-1 and TRBJ2-2; 11 nucleotides line up with TRBD2. Trimming at V came to 1 base and at J to 6 bases, leaving 5 bases not matched to a gene. The CDR3 runs 16 residues. Germline CDR1 and CDR2: SGHRS and YFSETQ. For the CDR3, the DNA is TGCGCCAGCAGCTTGATAGCGGGAGGGCCTTCCGGGGAGCTGTTTTTT. Translating gives CASSLIAGGPSGELFF.

The chain joins TRBV27 to TRBJ2-7; unclear D gene. This CDR3 has 13 residues. Trimming pared 2 bases from V and 2 bases from J, leaving 7 bases between. Germline CDR1 MNHEY, CDR2 SMNVEV (reference sequence). CDR3 sequence reads: CASSLGNAYEQYF. Written as DNA, the CDR3 is TGTGCCAGCAGTTTAGGGAATGCCTACGAGCAGTACTTC.

This clonotype occurred many times. This chain connects TRBV18 to TRBJ1-5; D is unresolved. The CDR3 has 17 amino acids. The germline V and J ends were trimmed by 2 bases and 0 bases, with 14 bases remaining between them. The germline CDR1 and CDR2 sequences are KGHSH and LQKENI. The CDR3 region is CASSPGIRTLSNQPQHF. CDR3 nucleotide sequence: TGTGCCAGCTCACCAGGTATCCGGACGCTTAGCAATCAGCCCCAGCATTTT.

This clonotype appeared many times. V and J are TRBV12-3 or TRBV12-4 and TRBJ2-5; unclear D gene. With 1 base removed from V and 9 bases from J, the gap between germline ends came to 9 bases. The CDR3 consists of 12 residues. DNA of the CDR3: TGTGCCAGCAGTTTAGGCCACCGAGCCCAGTACTTC. It yields the protein CASSLGHRAQYF.

This clonotype was recorded many times. The V and J genes are TRBV20-1 and TRBJ2-5, with D unresolved. CDR3 length: 13 amino acids. CDR1 is DFQATT and CDR2 is SNEGSKA in the germline V gene (reference sequence). Trimming pared 0 bases from V and 4 bases from J, leaving 9 bases between. The CDR3 region has the DNA TGCAGTGCTAGAGATCATCAAGGAGAGACCCAGTACTTC. Its translation: CSARDHQGETQYF.

This clonotype was observed many times. The gene calls are TRBV6-1 and TRBJ2-1; TRBD2 matches 11 bases. The CDR3 length is 14 residues. With V trimmed by 8 bases and J by 4 bases, 4 bases remained unmatched. Germline V gives CDR1 MNHNS, CDR2 SASEGT. CDR3 region: CASGGTSGYNEQFF. In nucleotides, the CDR3 is TGTGCCAGCGGAGGGACTAGCGGATACAATGAGCAGTTCTTC.

This clonotype has a handful of counts. This chain uses TRBV5-1 with TRBJ1-6; D not resolved. Looked up from germline, CDR1 is SGHRS and CDR2 is YFSETQ. Between the trimmed V and J ends, which lost 0 bases and 7 bases, there was a span of 8 bases. CDR3 length: 14 amino acids. CDR3 coding DNA: TGCGCCAGCAGCTTGGGAATTGGGAATTCACCCCTCCACTTT. This encodes CASSLGIGNSPLHF.

This clonotype was seen at least ten times. V is TRBV27 and J is TRBJ2-4; D may match TRBD1 or TRBD2 (5 bases each). Germline V gene data show CDR1 as MNHEY and CDR2 as SMNVEV (reference sequence). The CDR3 consists of 16 residues. V was trimmed by 0 bases and J by 1 base, leaving 10 bases between them. The CDR3: CASSLSPGRAKNIQYF. The CDR3 DNA reads as TGTGCCAGCAGTTTATCGCCGGGACGGGCCAAAAACATTCAGTACTTC.

Ten or more counts support this clonotype. This chain links TRBV20-1 with TRBJ2-4, with a possible D match to TRBD2 (6 bases). Looked up from germline, CDR1 is DFQATT and CDR2 is SNEGSKA (reference sequence). The CDR3 has 16 residues. Between the trimmed V and J ends, which lost 2 bases and 0 bases, there was a span of 14 bases. The CDR3 coding sequence is TGCAGTGCTAGACCTCAAACGGGACTAGCCAAAAACATTCAGTACTTC. It yields the protein CSARPQTGLAKNIQYF.

This clonotype was counted many times. This chain connects TRBV11-2 to TRBJ2-3; TRBD2 agrees at 9 bases. Germline V CDR1 and CDR2: SGHAT, FQNNGV. The CDR3 consists of 16 residues. J was trimmed by 5 bases and V by 1 base; bases with no gene match: 7. The CDR3 spells CASSLALAGGQDTQYF. DNA of the CDR3: TGTGCCAGCAGCTTAGCCCTCGCGGGAGGGCAAGATACGCAGTATTTT.

This clonotype was counted many times. V is TRBV10-3 and J is TRBJ2-5; D not resolved. The V end lost 0 bases, the J end lost 5 bases, and 10 bases lay between the germline ends. Per the germline V gene, CDR1 is ENHRY and CDR2 is SYGVKD. This CDR3 has 14 amino acids. The CDR3 sequence is CAISESRLGETQYF. CDR3 coding DNA: TGTGCCATCAGTGAGTCGAGATTGGGGGAGACCCAGTACTTC.

There are a few counts of this clonotype. The gene calls are TRBV20-1 and TRBJ2-7; tentatively, D is TRBD1 (6 bases). CDR3 length equals 15 residues. CDR1 and CDR2 (germline): DFQATT, SNEGSKA (reference sequence). Deletions cut 3 bases from V and 7 bases from J, with 22 bases between. Here the CDR3 reads CSASGTTGATWEQYF. In DNA, the CDR3 is TGCAGTGCTAGTGGTACGACAGGCGCCACCTGGGAGCAGTACTTC.

Turning to this clonotype: A much larger clone is a single base away; this may be a read error. V is TRBV5-1 and J is TRBJ1-1; D remains ambiguous. Germline V gene sequence: CDR1 SGHRS, CDR2 YFSETQ. The CDR3 totals 15 residues. CDR3 DNA: TGCGCCAGCAGCCCCCTTCGCGGGTCGAACACTGAACCTTTCTTT. It yields the protein CASSPLRGSNTEPFF. Supplemented by reference TRBV5-1 and TRBJ1-1, the full variable domain reads KAGVTQTPRYLIKTRGQQVTLSCSPISGHRSVSWYQQTPGQGLQFLFEYFSETQRNKGNFPGRFSGRQFSNSRSEMNVSTLELGDSALYLCASSPLRGSNTEPFFGQGTRLTVV.

There are many counts of this clonotype. The rearrangement uses TRBV11-3 and TRBJ1-1, with no clear D. From germline, CDR1 is SGHNT and CDR2 YENEEA. The CDR3 contains 13 residues. Trimming removed 1 base at V and 7 bases at J, with 10 bases between. In nucleotides, the CDR3 is TGTGCCAGCAGCTTAGCCCCGGGCATTGAAGCTTTCTTT. Protein sequence: CASSLAPGIEAFF.

This clonotype was counted many times. V is TRBV7-8 and J is TRBJ2-4, with 8 nucleotides matching TRBD1. The germline V gene has CDR1 SGHVS and CDR2 FQNEAQ. The CDR3 length is 15 residues. Trimming removed 5 bases from V and 2 bases from J; junction bases left unmatched: 5. The CDR3 protein is CASSPHRGTKNIQYF. The DNA for the CDR3 is TGTGCCAGCAGCCCTCACAGGGGGACCAAAAACATTCAGTACTTC.

This clonotype was detected ten times or more. This rearrangement joins TRBV20-1 to TRBJ1-6; D is unclear. Trimming shortened V by 3 bases and J by 6 bases, and 9 bases separated the two germline ends. The CDR3 extends over 13 amino acids. Germline loops: CDR1 DFQATT, CDR2 SNEGSKA (reference sequence). The CDR3 region is CSARGLGNSPLHF. The CDR3 DNA follows: TGCAGTGCTAGGGGTTTGGGTAATTCACCCCTCCACTTT.

This clonotype was detected ten times or more. The chain recombines TRBV5-1 with TRBJ2-1, with TRBD2 matching over 7 bases. CDR3 length equals 15 residues. J lost 3 bases, V lost 0 bases, and 3 bases had no gene match. Germline V gives CDR1 SGHRS, CDR2 YFSETQ. CDR3 DNA sequence: TGCGCCAGCAGCTTGGGCGGGGGTTACTACAATGAGCAGTTCTTC. Residues: CASSLGGGYYNEQFF.

In the case of this clonotype: This may arise from a read error, as a much more abundant clone is one base away. V and J are TRBV20-1 and TRBJ2-7; TRBD2 matches 7 bases. Germline V lookup: CDR1 DFQATT, CDR2 SNEGSKA (reference sequence). The CDR3 loop spans 15 amino acids. CDR3 DNA: TGCAGTGCTGGAGACCCCGGGGGGAGTCTCTACGAGCAGTACTTC. It codes for CSAGDPGGSLYEQYF.

This clonotype was seen at least ten times. This chain's CDR3 is CASRSSGNTEAFF. CDR3 sequence (DNA): TGTGCCAGCAGAAGTTCGGGGAACACTGAAGCTTTCTTT. This rearrangement joins TRBV12-3 or TRBV12-4 to TRBJ1-1; D unclear. CDR3 length: 13 amino acids. Deletions cut 6 bases from V and 1 base from J, with 9 bases between.

The V and J genes are TRBV13 and TRBJ1-1; TRBD1 matches at 9 bases. CDR1 is PRHDT, CDR2 FYEKMQ, per germline (reference sequence). Trimming took 5 bases from V and 10 from J; bases not matched to a gene: 5. This CDR3 is 12 amino acids long. This CDR3 reads CASSLGTGRAFF. CDR3 sequence (DNA): TGTGCCAGCAGCCTTGGGACAGGGAGAGCTTTCTTT. Combining the CDR3 with reference TRBV13 and TRBJ1-1 gives the whole variable domain AAGVIQSPRHLIKEKRETATLKCYPIPRHDTVYWYQQGPGQDPQFLISFYEKMQSDKGSIPDRFSAQQFSDYHSELNMSSLELGDSALYFCASSLGTGRAFFGQGTRLTVV.

Points on this clonotype: With a much larger clone just one base away, this may be a read error. This chain connects TRBV7-2 to TRBJ1-2, with D possibly TRBD1 on 6 matching bases. The V end lost 3 bases, the J end lost 7 bases, and 18 bases lay between the germline ends. The CDR3 spans 15 residues. Germline values: CDR1 SGHTA, CDR2 FQGNSA. The CDR3 spells CASSLMGKGESGYTF. The CDR3, as DNA: TGTGCCAGCAGCTTGATGGGAAAGGGGGAATCTGGCTACACCTTC.

This clonotype was recorded at least ten times. The chain combines TRBV7-8 with TRBJ2-1; D remains unclear. The germline V gene encodes CDR1 SGHVS and CDR2 FQNEAQ. Trimming shortened V by 4 bases and J by 7 bases, and 14 bases separated the two germline ends. The CDR3 has 14 amino acids. The CDR3 sequence: CASSSEPVTNEQFF. CDR3 coding DNA: TGTGCCAGCAGCTCCGAACCCGTCACGAATGAGCAGTTCTTC.

This clonotype was seen only once. This chain uses TRBV4-1 with TRBJ2-2; D is perhaps TRBD1 or TRBD2 (5 bases each). CDR1 is MGHRA and CDR2 is YSYEKL in the germline V gene. CDR3 size: 13 residues. V was cut by 4 bases and J by 5 bases, with 8 bases left in between. The CDR3 DNA is TGCGCCAGCAGCCGGGACGGGACCGGGGAGCTGTTTTTT. It yields the protein CASSRDGTGELFF.

At least ten counts were recorded for this clonotype. The gene calls are TRBV5-1 and TRBJ2-7, with a possible D match to TRBD2 (6 bases). This CDR3 has 16 amino acids. V was trimmed by 0 bases and J by 6 bases, leaving 19 bases between them. In germline, CDR1 is SGHRS, CDR2 YFSETQ. CDR3 protein: CASSLGGTAGGGEQYF. The DNA of the CDR3 is TGCGCCAGCAGCTTGGGCGGGACGGCCGGCGGTGGCGAGCAGTACTTC.

This clonotype occurred many times. This chain links TRBV29-1 with TRBJ2-2, with D unclear. V was clipped by 4 bases and J by 3 bases, with 9 bases between them. Germline V CDR1 and CDR2: SQVTM, ANQGSEA. The CDR3 length is 13 residues. In nucleotides, the CDR3 is TGCAGCGTTGGCTCAGGTTACACCGGGGAGCTGTTTTTT. Its protein is CSVGSGYTGELFF.

This clonotype appeared many times. The J gene is TRBJ1-1, the V gene TRBV5-1, with 7 nucleotides matching TRBD1. The germline V gene has CDR1 SGHRS and CDR2 YFSETQ. The CDR3 contains 15 residues. V lost 4 bases, J lost 0 bases, and 6 bases stayed unmatched. The CDR3 loop is CASSISGQMNTEAFF. The CDR3 DNA is TGCGCCAGCAGCATCTCGGGACAGATGAACACTGAAGCTTTCTTT.